What follows are 7 T cell receptor beta chains derived from one specimen sequenced in a study of cytomegalovirus exposure and HLA in healthy donors. Vbeta (60) and Jbeta (13) primers were used in the PCR. Method: immunoSEQ multiplex PCR; TCRdb's copy keeps in-frame clones and lacks some. The sample records approximately 84,000 clones, roughly 72% being singletons. The material sequenced was PBMCs. The receptors derive from a man aged 40-49 years in good health and CMV-seropositive.

The chain uses TRBV9 and TRBJ2-5, with D perhaps matching TRBD1 (6 bases). Germline loops: CDR1 SGDLS, CDR2 YYNGEE. V gave up 2 bases and J gave up 1 base, with 12 bases separating them. The CDR3 spans 15 residues. In nucleotides, the CDR3 is TGTGCCAGCAGCGTCGCGACAGGAATCCAAGAGACCCAGTACTTC. It codes for CASSVATGIQETQYF. The full variable domain, rest sourced from reference TRBV9 and TRBJ2-5, is DSGVTQTPKHLITATGQRVTLRCSPRSGDLSVYWYQQSLDQGLQFLIQYYNGEERAKGNILERFSAQQFPDLHSELNLSSLELGDSALYFCASSVATGIQETQYFGPGTRLLVL.

The V and J genes are TRBV9 and TRBJ2-5, with D hard to call. Germline V gene sequence: CDR1 SGDLS, CDR2 YYNGEE. There are 14 residues in the CDR3. V was cut by 4 bases and J by 5 bases, with 15 bases left in between. The CDR3 spells CASSPSNLGETQYF. In DNA form, the CDR3 reads TGTGCCAGCAGCCCAAGTAACCTCGGGGAGACCCAGTACTTC.

The genes are TRBV15 and TRBJ1-2, with TRBD1 identical over 8 bases. The germline V gene has CDR1 LNHNV and CDR2 YYDKDF (reference sequence). This CDR3 contains 14 residues. J lost 7 bases, V lost 0 bases, and 4 bases had no gene match. CDR3 in DNA: TGTGCCACCAGCAGAGATAGGACAGGGATTGGCTACACCTTC. Translation gives CATSRDRTGIGYTF.

The chain uses TRBV4-2 and TRBJ2-5, with 9 bases matching TRBD2. Germline V gene sequence: CDR1 LGHNA, CDR2 YNFKEQ. The trim removed 4 bases at V and 5 bases at J, leaving 5 bases unmatched. The CDR3 length is 14 residues. CDR3 amino acids: CASSLSGRAETQYF. In DNA, the CDR3 is TGTGCCAGCAGCCTTAGCGGGAGAGCGGAGACCCAGTACTTC.

CDR3: CASSESVGQFF. The CDR3 nucleotides read TGTGCCAGCAGTGAATCGGTCGGGCAGTTCTTC. V and J are TRBV25-1 and TRBJ2-1; D remains unclear. Germline V CDR1 and CDR2: MGHDK, SYGVNS. V was clipped by 1 base and J by 12 bases, with 7 bases between them. This CDR3 is built from 11 residues.

The chain carries TRBV6-5 and TRBJ2-7; 9 bases line up with TRBD1. The CDR3 is 15 residues long. The J segment lost 5 bases and the V segment lost 7 bases, leaving 12 bases of the junction unmatched. CDR1 and CDR2 (germline): MNHEY, SVGAGI. The CDR3 region is CASTILRDRVDEQYF. The CDR3 nucleotides are TGTGCCAGCACTATCCTCCGGGACAGGGTCGACGAGCAGTACTTC.

The chain carries TRBV5-1 and TRBJ1-2, with D tentatively TRBD1 (5 bases). Germline-derived CDR1 and CDR2 are SGHRS and YFSETQ. The CDR3 totals 14 residues. V was pared by 0 bases and J by 8 bases, with 14 bases between. CDR3 DNA sequence: TGCGCCAGCAGCTTGGATGTGGGGCTGGAGGGCTACACCTTC. Amino acid sequence: CASSLDVGLEGYTF.